This T cell receptor (beta chain) was sequenced for a study of technical replicates of blood from several donors. Profiled with immunoSEQ multiplex PCR; TCRdb holds only in-frame clones, not every one. This table holds around 80,000 clones, around 94% found once. Trimming took 4 bases from V and 7 from J, leaving 14 bases between them. The germline V gene has CDR1 MNHNS and CDR2 SASEGT. The CDR3 is 13 residues long. The V call is TRBV6-1, the J call TRBJ2-7, with D maybe TRBD1 (5 bases). The sequenced sample was T cells isolated from PBMCs. The receptor comes from a human donor in good health. The CDR3 sequence: CASSGARDWEQYF. CDR3 nucleotides: TGTGCCAGCAGTGGAGCCAGGGATTGGGAGCAGTACTTC.